Listed below are T cell receptor beta chains from one sample, sequenced in a study of cytomegalovirus exposure and HLA in healthy donors. Measured with immunoSEQ multiplex PCR; TCRdb has only the in-frame clones, and not every one. In the table there are roughly 93,000 clones, around 75% of which are singletons. Sequenced sample: PBMCs. The source is a man in his late teens or twenties in good health and CMV-seropositive. Both conserved end residues are part of each CDR3. Fields, in order: V gene, J gene, CDR3 protein.

>TRBV6-5|TRBJ1-6
CASSLTNSPLHF
>TRBV6-5|TRBJ2-1
CASNRPGSYNEQFF
>TRBV2|TRBJ1-1
CASSEVREAFF
>TRBV27|TRBJ1-5
CASSRDSHPQPQHF
>TRBV19|TRBJ1-1
CASSSVRVPDTEAFF
>TRBV20-1|TRBJ1-2
CSAPEGLGYTF
>TRBV30|TRBJ1-1
CAWSVLPGVLNTEAFF
>TRBV2|TRBJ1-1
CASSVAGARTEAFF
>TRBV30|TRBJ1-1
CACGQLEAFF
>TRBV7-2|TRBJ1-6
CASSHDSYSPLHF